Below, 22 T cell receptor beta chains from the same sample are listed, as sequenced in a study of spatial heterogeneity in lung cancer. Time point given: sample taken at primary tumor resection. From tumor, nontumor lung or frozen PBMC, whole RNA was taken unsorted for sequencing. TCRdb called the 5' RACE reads again in MiXCR, with one record for every CDR3 protein. The sample holds roughly 10,000 distinct CDR3 sequences, around 22% seen once. The source was PBMCs, collected at surgery. Receptors originate from a female donor with early-stage non-small cell lung cancer.

This clonotype was seen only a few times. This chain connects TRBV29-1 to TRBJ2-7; 8 positions match TRBD1. CDR1 is SQVTM and CDR2 is ANQGSEA in the germline V gene. CDR3 length: 13 amino acids. J gave up 1 base and V 5 bases, and 4 bases lay outside the gene matches. This chain's CDR3 is CSVMGQASYEQYF. The CDR3 bases are TGCAGCGTTATGGGACAGGCATCCTACGAGCAGTACTTC.

The chain employs TRBV5-1 and TRBJ1-2; 10 bases align to TRBD1. The CDR3 length is 15 residues. J was trimmed by 5 bases and V by 3 bases; bases with no gene match: 7. The germline gives CDR1 SGHRS, CDR2 YFSETQ. CDR3 amino acids: CASSSSPGQGYGYTF. The CDR3 nucleotides read TGCGCCAGCAGCTCCTCCCCGGGACAGGGGTATGGCTACACCTTC.

The sample holds a few counts of this clonotype. V is TRBV19 and J is TRBJ1-5; a possible D gene is TRBD1 (6 bases). Germline-derived CDR1 and CDR2 are LNHDA and SQIVND (reference sequence). CDR3 length equals 16 residues. The V gene lost 1 base and the J gene lost 3 bases, with 13 bases spanning the gap. The CDR3 DNA sequence: TGTGCCAGTAGTATAGGACTACCAGGGGCCAATCAGCCCCAGCATTTT. It is translated as CASSIGLPGANQPQHF.

This clonotype was seen only once. This chain connects TRBV7-9 to TRBJ2-3; 10 bases map to TRBD2. Germline V gene data show CDR1 as SEHNR and CDR2 as FQNEAQ (reference sequence). With 5 bases clipped from V and 2 bases from J, the junction kept 4 bases outside the gene matches. The CDR3 is 15 amino acids. The CDR3 here is CASSAGLAVTDTQYF. The DNA for the CDR3 is TGTGCCAGCAGCGCCGGACTAGCGGTCACAGATACGCAGTATTTT.

This clonotype was counted only a few times. The J gene is TRBJ2-7, the V gene TRBV10-3, with a tentative D call TRBD2 (6 bases). The germline gives CDR1 ENHRY, CDR2 SYGVKD. V dropped 9 bases and J dropped 2 bases, with 11 bases sitting between them. The CDR3 covers 12 residues. The CDR3 DNA follows: TGTGCCATGTCGGGGGACGCCTACGAGCAGTACTTC. This sequence encodes CAMSGDAYEQYF.

The chain links TRBV29-1 to TRBJ1-4, with no clear D. The germline V gene encodes CDR1 SQVTM and CDR2 ANQGSEA. This CDR3 is built from 13 residues. The V end was cut by 5 bases, the J end by 8 bases, with 15 bases between. This CDR3 reads CSVHDAEGEKLFF. DNA for the CDR3: TGCAGCGTTCACGATGCAGAGGGAGAAAAACTGTTTTTT.

The CDR3 coding sequence is TGTGCCAGCAGCCCCCAAGATCGACAGACCCAGTACTTC. Translation: CASSPQDRQTQYF. The chain combines TRBV3-1 with TRBJ2-5; D is undetermined. The CDR3 sequence is 13 residues long. Germline V gene lookup returns CDR1 LGHDT and CDR2 YNNKEL (reference sequence). V shed 4 bases and J shed 6 bases, with 12 bases lying between them.

This clonotype was counted a few times. The CDR3 region has the DNA TGTGCCAGCAGCCAAGTAACAGGGTTTTCCTACGAGCAGTACTTC. This translates into CASSQVTGFSYEQYF. The gene calls are TRBV14 and TRBJ2-7; a weak D match, TRBD1 (6 bases). The germline V gene encodes CDR1 SGHDN and CDR2 FVKESK. The V end was cut by 1 base, the J end by 1 base, with 11 bases between. The CDR3 extends over 15 amino acids.

This clonotype was counted ten times or more. This chain connects TRBV24-1 to TRBJ2-1; weak D call: TRBD1 (5 bases). Trimming left V 3 bases short and J 5 bases short, with 22 bases between. Per germline, CDR1 KGHDR and CDR2 SFDVKD. The CDR3 is 18 residues long. The CDR3 sequence: CATSDPSGQGVSDNEQFF. Here the CDR3 DNA reads TGTGCCACCAGTGATCCCTCCGGGCAGGGCGTCTCGGACAATGAGCAGTTCTTC.

J is TRBJ2-7 and V is TRBV15, with 8 positions matching TRBD1. With V trimmed by 9 bases and J by 6 bases, 13 bases remained unmatched. Looked up from germline, CDR1 is LNHNV and CDR2 is YYDKDF (reference sequence). The CDR3 extends over 14 amino acids. CDR3 bases: TGTGCCACTGGAAAGGACAGGGTAGTTCGCGAGCAGTACTTC. Its translation: CATGKDRVVREQYF.

This clonotype was detected a few times. The CDR3 protein is CASSLKANYGYTF. DNA of the CDR3: TGTGCCAGCAGTCTAAAAGCTAACTATGGCTACACCTTC. This chain joins TRBV27 and TRBJ1-2; no clear D gene. V was cut by 5 bases and J by 0 bases, with 7 bases left in between. The CDR3 has 13 residues. Germline V CDR1 and CDR2: MNHEY, SMNVEV (reference sequence).

This clonotype was recorded a few times. J is TRBJ1-5 and V is TRBV6-2 or TRBV6-3, with 7 bases matching TRBD1. V was clipped by 5 bases and J by 6 bases; unmatched bases: 10. The CDR3 covers 15 residues. Per germline, CDR1 MNHEY and CDR2 SVGEGT. The CDR3 nucleotides read TGTGCCAGCAGTCCTTCGGAAGGGACAGTTCAGCCCCAGCATTTT. It translates to CASSPSEGTVQPQHF.

This clonotype was counted only a few times. The chain links TRBV20-1 to TRBJ2-7; D remains unclear. Germline CDR1 reads DFQATT; CDR2 reads SNEGSKA (reference sequence). The CDR3 is 11 amino acids. V was clipped by 5 bases and J by 5 bases, with 10 bases between them. CDR3 bases: TGCAGTGCTGGAAGACTGGACGAGCAGTACTTC. Residues: CSAGRLDEQYF.

This clonotype appeared a few times. The chain joins TRBV2 to TRBJ2-1; D is unresolved. V lost 6 bases to trimming and J lost 6 bases, with 12 bases between them. Per the germline V gene, CDR1 is SNHLY and CDR2 is FYNNEI. The CDR3 sequence is 13 residues long. CDR3: CASSPDGTNEQFF. The CDR3, as DNA: TGTGCCAGCAGCCCGGACGGAACCAATGAGCAGTTCTTC.

This clonotype was recorded at least ten times. V gene TRBV4-1 combines with J gene TRBJ2-1; 12 bases are a match to TRBD2. Germline lookup yields CDR1 MGHRA and CDR2 YSYEKL. V lost 3 bases and J lost 6; bases outside the gene matches: 6. This CDR3 has 16 residues. In DNA, the CDR3 is TGCGCCAGCAGCCACCGAGGACTAGCGGGACGCAATGAGCAGTTCTTC. This sequence encodes CASSHRGLAGRNEQFF.

The rearrangement joins TRBV19 to TRBJ2-3; D unclear. V dropped 6 bases and J dropped 4 bases, with 14 bases sitting between them. Germline V gene data show CDR1 as LNHDA and CDR2 as SQIVND (reference sequence). The CDR3 is 14 residues long. The CDR3 coding sequence is TGTGCCAGTAGCACCTCTACGGGCTCAGATACGCAGTATTTT. Translation gives CASSTSTGSDTQYF.

This clonotype has a handful of counts. The gene calls are TRBV10-2 and TRBJ2-7, with D possibly being TRBD2 (5 bases). CDR3 length: 11 amino acids. Looked up from germline, CDR1 is WSHSY and CDR2 is SAAADI. The V end was cut by 7 bases, the J end by 5 bases, with 9 bases between. The CDR3 loop is CASTDFDEQYF. The DNA for the CDR3 is TGCGCCAGCACGGACTTTGACGAGCAGTACTTC.

The sample holds many counts of this clonotype. The V call is TRBV10-1, the J call TRBJ2-6; D remains unclear. The CDR3 has 17 amino acids. V was clipped by 2 bases and J by 0 bases, with 11 bases between them. Germline V gene lookup returns CDR1 WNHNN and CDR2 SYGVQD (reference sequence). In DNA form, the CDR3 reads TGCGCCAGCAGTGAGGTACACCACAGCTCTGGGGCCAACGTCCTGACTTTC. This encodes CASSEVHHSSGANVLTF.

This sequence joins TRBV4-2 and TRBJ2-7, with 10 bases matching TRBD2. The V segment lost 0 bases and the J segment 2 bases; nucleotides outside the gene matches: 13. This CDR3 contains 19 residues. Germline assignment: CDR1 LGHNA and CDR2 YNFKEQ. The CDR3 region is CASSQDPLAGEGQTYEQYF. CDR3 DNA: TGTGCCAGCAGCCAAGATCCCCTAGCGGGAGAAGGGCAAACCTACGAGCAGTACTTC.

This clonotype appeared many times. This chain joins TRBV7-2 and TRBJ2-2; possible D gene TRBD1, 5 bases. This CDR3 comprises 16 residues. Germline V gene lookup returns CDR1 SGHTA and CDR2 FQGNSA. Trimming stripped 5 bases from V and 4 bases from J, with 17 bases between. DNA of the CDR3: TGTGCCAGCAGCAAGGGCCAGGGAAGACGCACCGGGGAGCTGTTTTTT. Protein sequence: CASSKGQGRRTGELFF.

This clonotype came up many times. V usage is TRBV7-3 and J usage is TRBJ2-5; D is perhaps TRBD2 (6 bases). CDR3 size: 14 residues. Germline V lookup: CDR1 SGHTA, CDR2 FQGTGA. V lost 5 bases to trimming and J lost 2 bases, with 12 bases between them. This CDR3 reads CASSRRGSQETQYF. For the CDR3, the DNA is TGTGCCAGCAGCCGGAGGGGCTCTCAAGAGACCCAGTACTTC.

This clonotype has more than one count but fewer than ten. V gene TRBV5-6 combines with J gene TRBJ2-1; possible D gene TRBD2, 6 bases. CDR1 is SGHDT and CDR2 is YYEEEE in the germline V gene. This CDR3 is built from 13 residues. Trimming cost V 3 bases and J 9 bases, with 13 bases left between them. DNA for the CDR3: TGTGCCAGCAGCTCCCTGGCGGGGCCTGAGCAGTTCTTC. It codes for CASSSLAGPEQFF.